This paragraph covers one T cell receptor beta chain sequence. The antigen remains unidentified. This entry comes from a study of naive and memory T cell subsets. This CDR3 has 15 residues. The germline V gene encodes CDR1 MDHEN and CDR2 SYDVKM. The V end was cut by 7 bases, the J end by 3 bases, with 18 bases between. Stated treatment: skin biopsy from PPD injection site in Mantoux-positive individual. The library had UMIs added by 3' ligation of an oligonucleotide to TCR cDNA. Input was about 1 to 1,100 ng of DNase-treated total RNA without cell sorting. Study results and limitations: This RNA-based method may be sensitive to activation-related transcript changes. Far more TCRs reportedly came from tuberculin skin test site biopsies.

Four PCR rounds used nested alpha and beta constant region primers plus the SP2 primer. TCRdb independently ran MiXCR on the UMI-ligation and nested PCR reads; one entry per CDR3 protein. The data show around 30,000 distinct CDR3 sequences, with less than 8.5% seen just once and roughly 3.2% held by the top ten. This clonotype was obtained from an adult in good health. The gene calls are TRBV28 and TRBJ1-2, with D perhaps TRBD1 (6 bases). The sample in question was skin, obtained from a tuberculin skin test site. CDR3 region: CASKGQDRPYYGYTF. CDR3 DNA sequence: TGTGCCAGCAAGGGCCAAGACAGGCCGTACTATGGCTACACCTTC.